This TCR beta chain emerged from a study of pediatric ulcerative colitis. The overall study: Ulcerative colitis patients had pancolitis or left-sided colitis, with confirming histology.

Generated by immunoSEQ multiplex PCR, the TCRdb table keeps only in-frame clones and is missing some. The profile shows fewer than 40,000 clones, 70% to 90% of them singletons. General study points: Blood samples from a couple of patients yielded substantially fewer templates and were excluded from blood-rectal overlap analysis.

This clone was seen a few times. Its cognate antigen is unknown. J was trimmed by 13 bases and V by 1 base; bases with no gene match: 12. The germline V gene encodes CDR1 SGHAT and CDR2 FQNNGV. This CDR3 is 16 amino acids long. Sequenced sample: blood. The chain employs TRBV11-2 and TRBJ1-6; 8 bases fit TRBD1. This sequence originates from a girl between 5 and 17 years old with moderate ulcerative colitis. The CDR3 sequence: CASSLGGTGSNRPLHF. CDR3 in DNA: TGTGCCAGCAGCTTAGGAGGGACAGGCAGTAACCGGCCCCTCCACTTT.